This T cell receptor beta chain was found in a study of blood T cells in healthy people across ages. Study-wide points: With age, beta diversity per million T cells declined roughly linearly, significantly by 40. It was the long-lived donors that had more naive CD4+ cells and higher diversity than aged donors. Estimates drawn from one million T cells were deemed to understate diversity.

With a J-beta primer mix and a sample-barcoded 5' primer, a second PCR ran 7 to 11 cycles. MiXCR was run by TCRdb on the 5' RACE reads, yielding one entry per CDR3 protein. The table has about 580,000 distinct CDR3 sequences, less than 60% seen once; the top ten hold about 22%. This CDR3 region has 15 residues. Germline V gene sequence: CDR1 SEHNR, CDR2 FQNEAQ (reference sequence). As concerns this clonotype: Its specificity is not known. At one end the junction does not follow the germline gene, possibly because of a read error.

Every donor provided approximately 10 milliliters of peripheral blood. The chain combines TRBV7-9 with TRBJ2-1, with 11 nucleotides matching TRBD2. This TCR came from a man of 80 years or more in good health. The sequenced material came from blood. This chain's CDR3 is CTSSLTSGGTNEQFF. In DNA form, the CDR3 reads TGTACCAGCAGCTTAACTAGCGGGGGAACCAATGAGCAGTTCTTC. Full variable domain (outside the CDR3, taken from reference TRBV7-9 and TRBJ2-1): DTGVSQNPRHKITKRGQNVTFRCDPISEHNRLYWYRQTLGQGPEFLTYFQNEAQLEKSRLLSDRFSAERPKGSFSTLEIQRTEQGDSAMYLCTSSLTSGGTNEQFFGPGTRLTVL.